This record concerns one T cell receptor beta chain sequence. Its antigen is unknown. PCR primers comprised 60 Vbeta and 13 Jbeta primers. TCRdb keeps only in-frame clones here, not all; method: immunoSEQ multiplex PCR. Of roughly 220,000 clones listed, roughly 84% are singletons. This specimen belongs to a study of cytomegalovirus exposure and HLA in healthy donors. Study-level points and caveats: The availability of immune exposure information extended only to CMV serostatus.

The sequenced sample consisted of PBMCs. This receptor was identified in a man in his fifties in good health and CMV-seronegative.

The CDR3 loop reads CASSSPPSGRALDTGELFF. The CDR3 DNA reads as TGTGCCAGCAGTTCTCCCCCTAGCGGGAGGGCATTGGACACCGGGGAGCTGTTTTTT. The V and J genes are TRBV28 and TRBJ2-2, with TRBD2 matching over 12 bases. From germline, CDR1 is MDHEN and CDR2 SYDVKM. Unmatched junction bases numbered 12, after V lost 4 bases and J lost 3 bases. This CDR3 spans 19 amino acids.